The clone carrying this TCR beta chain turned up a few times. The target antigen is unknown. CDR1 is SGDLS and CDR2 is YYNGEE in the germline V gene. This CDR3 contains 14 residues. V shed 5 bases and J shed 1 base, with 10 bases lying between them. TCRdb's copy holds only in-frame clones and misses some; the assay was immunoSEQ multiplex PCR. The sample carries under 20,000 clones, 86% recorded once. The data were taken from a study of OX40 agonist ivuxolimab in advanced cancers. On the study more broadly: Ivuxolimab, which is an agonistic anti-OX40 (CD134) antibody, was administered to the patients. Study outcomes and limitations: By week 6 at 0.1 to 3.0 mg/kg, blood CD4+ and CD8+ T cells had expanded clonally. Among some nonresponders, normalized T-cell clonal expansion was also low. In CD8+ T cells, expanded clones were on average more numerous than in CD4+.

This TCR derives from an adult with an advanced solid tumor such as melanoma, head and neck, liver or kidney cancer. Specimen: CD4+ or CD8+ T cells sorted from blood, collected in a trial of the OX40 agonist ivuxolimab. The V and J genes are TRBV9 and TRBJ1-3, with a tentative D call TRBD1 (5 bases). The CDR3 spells CASSFKGSGNTIYF. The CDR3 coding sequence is TGTGCCAGCAGTTTTAAGGGGTCTGGAAACACCATATATTTT.